One and the same sample provided the 20 T cell receptor beta chains below, sequenced in a study of shared clonotypes between healthy human individuals. The table came from immunoSEQ multiplex PCR; TCRdb's copy has only in-frame clones and leaves some out. This sample has about 2.4 million clones, with under 95% found just once. Sequencing was done on a sample of naive CD4+ T cells from PBMCs. The subset denotes: CD45RA+ positively selected. Receptors originate from a man between 18 and 35 years old in good health. Some clones in this sample may be carry-over from other donors' samples.

This chain links TRBV30 with TRBJ2-7, with 7 bases fitting TRBD1. This CDR3 has 13 residues. The germline V gene has CDR1 GTSNPN and CDR2 SVGIG (reference sequence). The V and J ends lost 3 bases and 2 bases, in that order; junction bases with no gene match: 4. The CDR3 sequence is CAWSPTGTYEQYF. The CDR3 DNA is TGTGCCTGGAGCCCGACAGGGACCTACGAGCAGTACTTC.

The chain has TRBV5-1 and TRBJ2-2, with 8 bases matching TRBD2. The germline V gene encodes CDR1 SGHRS and CDR2 YFSETQ. This CDR3 region has 15 residues. Trimming at V came to 9 bases and at J to 4 bases, leaving 11 bases not matched to a gene. CDR3 residues: CATGSGSGFTGELFF. CDR3 in DNA: TGCGCCACCGGGAGCGGGAGCGGGTTCACCGGGGAGCTGTTTTTT.

V and J are TRBV11-2 and TRBJ2-5; possibly TRBD2 for D (6 bases). V dropped 3 bases and J dropped 4 bases, with 12 bases sitting between them. Germline V gives CDR1 SGHAT, CDR2 FQNNGV. The CDR3 has 14 residues. CDR3 DNA sequence: TGTGCCAGCAGCTTTGGCAGGGAGGTAGAGACCCAGTACTTC. Its protein is CASSFGREVETQYF.

This rearrangement joins TRBV5-4 to TRBJ1-2; D is unclear. V was trimmed by 2 bases and J by 3 bases, leaving 20 bases between them. In germline, CDR1 is SGHNT, CDR2 YYREEE (reference sequence). The CDR3 is 17 amino acids. The CDR3 sequence is CASSFPGPSRIDYGYTF. The CDR3 coding sequence is TGTGCCAGCAGCTTCCCTGGACCGAGTCGAATAGACTATGGCTACACCTTC.

This chain uses TRBV6-1 with TRBJ2-2; D might be TRBD1 or TRBD2, each matching 5 bases. The CDR3 spans 16 residues. V shed 3 bases and J shed 6 bases, with 17 bases lying between them. Germline V gene data show CDR1 as MNHNS and CDR2 as SASEGT. CDR3 DNA sequence: TGTGCCAGCAGTGATCGGTGGCCTGGGGACGCCGGGGAGCTGTTTTTT. This codes for CASSDRWPGDAGELFF.

The chain carries TRBV28 and TRBJ1-1; D is possibly TRBD1 (5 bases). CDR1 MDHEN and CDR2 SYDVKM come from the germline V gene. This CDR3 is built from 15 residues. The ends were cut back, 7 bases at V and 5 bases at J, with 20 bases in the middle. The CDR3 protein is CASNVWGEQSTEAFF. As DNA, the CDR3 is TGTGCCAGCAACGTTTGGGGGGAACAATCAACTGAAGCTTTCTTT.

This clone turned up a few times. V and J are TRBV18 and TRBJ1-5; D unresolved. The CDR3 contains 16 residues. CDR1 is KGHSH and CDR2 is LQKENI in the germline V gene. The V end lost 0 bases, the J end lost 1 base, and 10 bases lay between the germline ends. CDR3 in amino acids: CASSPPYGPSNQPQHF. Written as DNA, the CDR3 is TGTGCCAGCTCACCACCCTACGGTCCGAGCAATCAGCCCCAGCATTTT.

This chain links TRBV19 with TRBJ2-6, with D perhaps being TRBD1 or TRBD2 (7 bases each). This CDR3 has 17 amino acids. CDR1 LNHDA and CDR2 SQIVND come from the germline V gene (reference sequence). Trimming took off 4 bases at V and 2 bases at J, with 15 bases between the two ends. The CDR3 DNA reads TGTGCCAGTAGTACGCACAGGGGAGGGCCTGGGGCCAACGTCCTGACTTTC. Translation gives CASSTHRGGPGANVLTF.

This chain uses TRBV2 with TRBJ1-4; D unresolved. The V gene lost 8 bases and the J gene lost 7 bases, with 14 bases spanning the gap. Germline loops: CDR1 SNHLY, CDR2 FYNNEI. This CDR3 has 13 amino acids. The CDR3 here is CASSWYGTEKLFF. The CDR3, as DNA: TGTGCCAGCTCCTGGTATGGTACTGAAAAACTGTTTTTT.

V gene TRBV19 combines with J gene TRBJ2-1; 8 bases line up with TRBD1. Germline assignment: CDR1 LNHDA and CDR2 SQIVND (reference sequence). J was trimmed by 4 bases and V by 4 bases; bases with no gene match: 9. CDR3 size: 16 residues. Here the CDR3 DNA reads TGTGCCAGTAGTAGGACAGGGAATGTTGGGTACAATGAGCAGTTCTTC. It is translated as CASSRTGNVGYNEQFF. The full variable domain, rest sourced from reference TRBV19 and TRBJ2-1, is DGGITQSPKYLFRKEGQNVTLSCEQNLNHDAMYWYRQDPGQGLRLIYYSQIVNDFQKGDIAEGYSVSREKKESFPLTVTSAQKNPTAFYLCASSRTGNVGYNEQFFGPGTRLTVL.

V usage is TRBV9 and J usage is TRBJ2-7; D gene uncertain. Trimming stripped 4 bases from V and 6 bases from J, with 20 bases between. The CDR3 is 15 residues long. CDR1 and CDR2 from the germline V gene are SGDLS and YYNGEE. The CDR3 sequence: CASSPIHGPLAEQYF. DNA for the CDR3: TGTGCCAGCAGCCCGATACACGGACCGCTGGCCGAGCAGTACTTC.

The chain uses TRBV9 and TRBJ1-1; TRBD1 aligns across 10 bases. V dropped 4 bases and J dropped 6; count of bases not matched to a gene: 9. CDR1 SGDLS and CDR2 YYNGEE come from the germline V gene. The CDR3 is 15 amino acids. In DNA, the CDR3 is TGTGCCAGCAGCTACACCGGGACAGGGGAGGCTGAAGCTTTCTTT. This translates into CASSYTGTGEAEAFF.

V gene TRBV28 combines with J gene TRBJ1-1; 7 bases fit TRBD1. Germline loops: CDR1 MDHEN, CDR2 SYDVKM. V dropped 3 bases and J dropped 2; count of bases not matched to a gene: 3. The CDR3 totals 14 residues. CDR3 in amino acids: CASSFYRGNTEAFF. The DNA for the CDR3 is TGTGCCAGCAGTTTCTACAGGGGTAACACTGAAGCTTTCTTT.

As to this clone: Other DNA sequences within the sample encode an identical CDR3. CDR3 bases: TGTGCCAGCAGTTTCCAGGGCAGGGAGACCCAGTACTTC. It yields the protein CASSFQGRETQYF. V gene TRBV27 combines with J gene TRBJ2-5, with TRBD1 as a possible D gene (5 bases). The V gene lost 3 bases and the J gene lost 5 bases, with 10 bases spanning the gap. Germline CDR1 and CDR2: MNHEY and SMNVEV (reference sequence). The CDR3 runs to 13 residues.

The V call is TRBV9, the J call TRBJ2-2, with a tentative D call TRBD2 (5 bases). Germline CDR1 SGDLS, CDR2 YYNGEE. This CDR3 spans 15 amino acids. Trimming pared 4 bases from V and 3 bases from J, leaving 13 bases between. This CDR3 reads CASSQRGLDTGELFF. As DNA, the CDR3 is TGTGCCAGCAGCCAAAGAGGGCTCGACACCGGGGAGCTGTTTTTT.

This CDR3 is CASSFSRTSYNEQFF. The CDR3 coding sequence is TGTGCCAGCAGCTTTTCGCGCACCTCCTACAATGAGCAGTTCTTC. This rearrangement joins TRBV7-2 to TRBJ2-1; D is undetermined. The CDR3 is 15 residues long. The V end was cut by 3 bases, the J end by 0 bases, with 9 bases between. The germline V gene has CDR1 SGHTA and CDR2 FQGNSA. Using reference TRBV7-2 and TRBJ2-1 for the parts outside the CDR3, the full variable domain is GAGVSQSPSNKVTEKGKDVELRCDPISGHTALYWYRQSLGQGLEFLIYFQGNSAPDKSGLPSDRFSAERTGGSVSTLTIQRTQQEDSAVYLCASSFSRTSYNEQFFGPGTRLTVL.

The rearrangement joins TRBV2 to TRBJ2-5, with TRBD1 as a possible D gene (7 bases). The tail of the sequence fits TRBJ2-7 better, so the J call may be wrong. The germline V gene has CDR1 SNHLY and CDR2 FYNNEI. The CDR3 length is 17 residues. The CDR3 nucleotides read TGTGCCAGCCAGGGGGAGGTTTGGTCAGGGGCCCCCTACGAGCAGTACTTC. It codes for CASQGEVWSGAPYEQYF.

The rearrangement uses TRBV6-5 and TRBJ1-6; D not certain. The CDR3 runs 16 residues. The V end lost 2 bases, the J end lost 0 bases, and 8 bases lay between the germline ends. Germline loops: CDR1 MNHEY, CDR2 SVGAGI. The CDR3 is CASSYGLSSYNSPLHF. The CDR3 DNA reads as TGTGCCAGCAGTTACGGGCTGAGCTCCTATAATTCACCCCTCCACTTT.

Concerning this clone itself: Other DNA sequences in this specimen translate into the identical CDR3. This chain connects TRBV9 to TRBJ1-1, with 10 bases that match TRBD1. Germline V gene lookup returns CDR1 SGDLS and CDR2 YYNGEE. CDR3 size: 16 residues. The ends lost 4 bases at V and 3 bases at J; junction bases unmatched: 9. The CDR3 is CASSPRDRGFDTEAFF. In nucleotides, the CDR3 is TGTGCCAGCAGCCCACGGGACAGGGGTTTTGACACTGAAGCTTTCTTT.

V is TRBV5-1 and J is TRBJ2-3, with 13 nucleotides matching TRBD2. Unmatched junction bases numbered 4, after V lost 0 bases and J lost 6 bases. Germline lookup yields CDR1 SGHRS and CDR2 YFSETQ. The length of the CDR3 is 16 residues. The CDR3 region has the DNA TGCGCCAGCAGCTTGGGACTAGCGGGAGGTTGGGATACGCAGTATTTT. Residues: CASSLGLAGGWDTQYF. Full variable domain (remainder filled in from reference TRBV5-1 and TRBJ2-3): KAGVTQTPRYLIKTRGQQVTLSCSPISGHRSVSWYQQTPGQGLQFLFEYFSETQRNKGNFPGRFSGRQFSNSRSEMNVSTLELGDSALYLCASSLGLAGGWDTQYFGPGTRLTVL.